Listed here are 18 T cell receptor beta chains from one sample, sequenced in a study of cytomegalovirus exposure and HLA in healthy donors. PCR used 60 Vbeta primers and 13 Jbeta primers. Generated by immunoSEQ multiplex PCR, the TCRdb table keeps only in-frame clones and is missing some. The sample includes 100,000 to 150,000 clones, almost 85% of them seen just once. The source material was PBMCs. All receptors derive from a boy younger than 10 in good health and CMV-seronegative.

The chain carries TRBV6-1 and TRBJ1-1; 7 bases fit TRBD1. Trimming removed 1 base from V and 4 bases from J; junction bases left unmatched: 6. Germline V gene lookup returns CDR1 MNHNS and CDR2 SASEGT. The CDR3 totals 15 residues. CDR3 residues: CASSEVGGQATEAFF. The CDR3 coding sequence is TGTGCCAGCAGTGAAGTGGGAGGACAGGCCACTGAAGCTTTCTTT.

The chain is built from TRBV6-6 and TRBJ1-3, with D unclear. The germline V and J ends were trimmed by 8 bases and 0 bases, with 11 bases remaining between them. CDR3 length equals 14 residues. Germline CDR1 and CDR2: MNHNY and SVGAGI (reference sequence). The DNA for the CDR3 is TGTGCCAGCGTCGGTACCGACTCTGGAAACACCATATATTTT. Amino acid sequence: CASVGTDSGNTIYF.

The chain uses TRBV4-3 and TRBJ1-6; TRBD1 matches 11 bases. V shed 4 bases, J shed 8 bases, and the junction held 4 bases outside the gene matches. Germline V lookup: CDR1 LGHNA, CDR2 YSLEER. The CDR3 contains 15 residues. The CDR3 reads CASSLGTGGYSPLHF. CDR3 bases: TGCGCCAGCAGCCTCGGGACAGGGGGATATTCACCCCTCCACTTT.

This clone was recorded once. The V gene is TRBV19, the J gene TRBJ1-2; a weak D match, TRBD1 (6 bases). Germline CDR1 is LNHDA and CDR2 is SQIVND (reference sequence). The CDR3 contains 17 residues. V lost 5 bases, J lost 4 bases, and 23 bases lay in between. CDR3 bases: TGTGCCAGTAGTCCCGCAGGGGCAGGTCCACGAACCTATGGCTACACCTTC. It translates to CASSPAGAGPRTYGYTF.

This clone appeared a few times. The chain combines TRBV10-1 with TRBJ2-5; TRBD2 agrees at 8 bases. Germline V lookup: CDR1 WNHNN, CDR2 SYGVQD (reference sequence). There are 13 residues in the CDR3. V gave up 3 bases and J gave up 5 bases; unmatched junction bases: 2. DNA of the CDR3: TGCGCCAGCAGTGATTTAGCGGGGGAGACCCAGTACTTC. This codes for CASSDLAGETQYF.

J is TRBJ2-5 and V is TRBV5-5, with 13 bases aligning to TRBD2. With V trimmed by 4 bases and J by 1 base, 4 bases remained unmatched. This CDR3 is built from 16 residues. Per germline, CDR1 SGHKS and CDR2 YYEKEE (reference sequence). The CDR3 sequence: CASSPGLAGVQETQYF. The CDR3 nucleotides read TGTGCCAGCAGCCCAGGACTAGCGGGAGTCCAAGAGACCCAGTACTTC.

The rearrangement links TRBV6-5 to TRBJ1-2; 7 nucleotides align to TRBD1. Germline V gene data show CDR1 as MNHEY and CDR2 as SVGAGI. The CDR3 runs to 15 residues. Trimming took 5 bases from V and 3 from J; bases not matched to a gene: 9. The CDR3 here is CASSRRTGGDYGYTF. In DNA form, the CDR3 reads TGTGCCAGCAGTCGACGGACAGGTGGCGACTATGGCTACACCTTC.

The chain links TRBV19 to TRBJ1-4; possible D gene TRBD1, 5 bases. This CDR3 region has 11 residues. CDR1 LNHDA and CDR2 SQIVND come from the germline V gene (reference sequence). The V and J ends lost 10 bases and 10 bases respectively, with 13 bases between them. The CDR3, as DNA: TGTGCCACCGAAGCGGGGGGAAAACTGTTTTTT. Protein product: CATEAGGKLFF.

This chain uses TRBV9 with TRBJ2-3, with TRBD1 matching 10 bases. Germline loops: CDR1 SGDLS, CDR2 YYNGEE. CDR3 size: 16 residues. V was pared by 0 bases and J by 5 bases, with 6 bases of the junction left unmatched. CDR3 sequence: CASSVAPGQGIDTQYF. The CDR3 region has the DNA TGTGCCAGCAGCGTAGCGCCGGGACAGGGGATAGATACGCAGTATTTT.

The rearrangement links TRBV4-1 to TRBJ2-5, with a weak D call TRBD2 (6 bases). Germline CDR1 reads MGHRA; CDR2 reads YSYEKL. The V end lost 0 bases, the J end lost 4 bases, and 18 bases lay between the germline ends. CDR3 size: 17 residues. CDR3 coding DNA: TGCGCCAGCAGCCAAGAGGGGAGTGGGGACTGGGCAGAGACCCAGTACTTC. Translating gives CASSQEGSGDWAETQYF.

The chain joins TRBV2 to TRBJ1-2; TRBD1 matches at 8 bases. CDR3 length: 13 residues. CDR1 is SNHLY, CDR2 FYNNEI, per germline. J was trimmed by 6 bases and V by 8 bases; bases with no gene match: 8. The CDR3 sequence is CASVSTGDHGYTF. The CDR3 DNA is TGTGCCAGCGTTTCGACAGGGGATCATGGCTACACCTTC.

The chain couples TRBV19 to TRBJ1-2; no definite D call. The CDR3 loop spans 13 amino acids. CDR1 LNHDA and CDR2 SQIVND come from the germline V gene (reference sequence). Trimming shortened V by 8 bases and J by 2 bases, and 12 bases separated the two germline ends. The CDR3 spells CASRAGGNYGYTF. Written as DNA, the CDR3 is TGTGCCAGTCGGGCCGGCGGGAACTATGGCTACACCTTC.

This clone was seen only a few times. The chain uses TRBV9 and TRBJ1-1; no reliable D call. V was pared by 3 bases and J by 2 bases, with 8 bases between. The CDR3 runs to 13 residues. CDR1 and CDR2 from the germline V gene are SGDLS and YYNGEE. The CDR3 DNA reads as TGTGCCAGCAGCGCGGGTCCAAACACTGAAGCTTTCTTT. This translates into CASSAGPNTEAFF.

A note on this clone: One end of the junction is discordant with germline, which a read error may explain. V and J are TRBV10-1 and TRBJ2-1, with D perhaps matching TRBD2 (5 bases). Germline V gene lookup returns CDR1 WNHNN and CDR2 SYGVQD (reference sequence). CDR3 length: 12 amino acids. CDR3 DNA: TGCGCCAGCAGTCCGGGGATGAGTGAGCGGTTCTTC. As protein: CASSPGMSERFF.

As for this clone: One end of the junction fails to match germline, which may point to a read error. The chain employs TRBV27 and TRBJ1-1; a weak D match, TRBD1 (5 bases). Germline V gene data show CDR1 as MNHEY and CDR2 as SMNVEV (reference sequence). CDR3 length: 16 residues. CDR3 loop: CAGSSPIRGEVTEAFF. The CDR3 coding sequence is TGTGCCGGCAGTTCCCCTATACGGGGGGAGGTGACTGAAGCTTTCTTT.

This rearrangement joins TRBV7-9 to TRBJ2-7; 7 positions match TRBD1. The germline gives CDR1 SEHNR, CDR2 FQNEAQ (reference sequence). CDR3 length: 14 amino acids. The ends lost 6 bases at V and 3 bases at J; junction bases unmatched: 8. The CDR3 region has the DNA TGTGCCAGCAGTTCCGGGACAGAAAGCTACGAGCAGTACTTC. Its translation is CASSSGTESYEQYF.

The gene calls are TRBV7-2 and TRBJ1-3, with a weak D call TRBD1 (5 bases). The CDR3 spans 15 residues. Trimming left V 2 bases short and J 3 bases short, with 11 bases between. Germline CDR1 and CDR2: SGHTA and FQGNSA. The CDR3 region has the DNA TGTGCCAGCAGCTTAAGGCCAGGGTATGGAAACACCATATATTTT. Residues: CASSLRPGYGNTIYF.

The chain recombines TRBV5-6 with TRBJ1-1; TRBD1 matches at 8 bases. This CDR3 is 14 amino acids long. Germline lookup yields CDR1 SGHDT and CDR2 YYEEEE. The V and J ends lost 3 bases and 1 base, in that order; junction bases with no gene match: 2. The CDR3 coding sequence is TGTGCCAGCAGCTCCGGGACAGGGAACACTGAAGCTTTCTTT. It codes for CASSSGTGNTEAFF. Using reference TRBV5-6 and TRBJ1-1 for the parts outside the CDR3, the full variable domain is DAGVTQSPTHLIKTRGQQVTLRCSPKSGHDTVSWYQQALGQGPQFIFQYYEEEERQRGNFPDRFSGHQFPNYSSELNVNALLLGDSALYLCASSSGTGNTEAFFGQGTRLTVV.